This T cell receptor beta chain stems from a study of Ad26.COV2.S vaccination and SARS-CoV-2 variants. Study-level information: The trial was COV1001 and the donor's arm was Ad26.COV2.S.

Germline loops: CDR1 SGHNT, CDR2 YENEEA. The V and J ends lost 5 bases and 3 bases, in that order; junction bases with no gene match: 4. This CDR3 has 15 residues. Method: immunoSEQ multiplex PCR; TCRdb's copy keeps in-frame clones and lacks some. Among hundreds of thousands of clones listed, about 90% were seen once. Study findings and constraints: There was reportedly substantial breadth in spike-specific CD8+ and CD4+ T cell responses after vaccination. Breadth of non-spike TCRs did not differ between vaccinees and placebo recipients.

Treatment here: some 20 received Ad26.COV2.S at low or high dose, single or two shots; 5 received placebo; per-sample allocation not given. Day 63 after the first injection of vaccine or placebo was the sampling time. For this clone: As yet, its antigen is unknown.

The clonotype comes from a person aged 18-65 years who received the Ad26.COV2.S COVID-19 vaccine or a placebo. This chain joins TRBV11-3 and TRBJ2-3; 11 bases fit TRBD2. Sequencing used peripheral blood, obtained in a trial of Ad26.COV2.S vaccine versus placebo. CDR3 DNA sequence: TGTGCCAGCAGCCTTAGCGGGAGGGTAACAGATACGCAGTATTTT. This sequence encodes CASSLSGRVTDTQYF.